The entry below gives a single T cell receptor beta chain sequence along with its context. The record originates from a study of blood T cell repertoires in COVID-19. CDR3 length: 15 residues. Germline loops: CDR1 SGDLS, CDR2 YYNGEE. Trimming pared 4 bases from V and 1 base from J, leaving 14 bases between. Using immunoSEQ multiplex PCR, the repertoire was profiled, and TCRdb retains in-frame clones only, with some absent. The sample yields 75,000 to 95,000 clones, around three quarters seen once. This TCR was sampled from a woman aged 60 to 75 in a cohort sampled during active or convalescent COVID-19. This rearrangement joins TRBV9 to TRBJ1-1, with D possibly matching TRBD1 (6 bases). The sequencing input was peripheral blood. The CDR3 reads CASSRSGVGNTEAFF. In nucleotides, the CDR3 is TGTGCCAGCAGCCGTTCAGGGGTCGGGAACACTGAAGCTTTCTTT.